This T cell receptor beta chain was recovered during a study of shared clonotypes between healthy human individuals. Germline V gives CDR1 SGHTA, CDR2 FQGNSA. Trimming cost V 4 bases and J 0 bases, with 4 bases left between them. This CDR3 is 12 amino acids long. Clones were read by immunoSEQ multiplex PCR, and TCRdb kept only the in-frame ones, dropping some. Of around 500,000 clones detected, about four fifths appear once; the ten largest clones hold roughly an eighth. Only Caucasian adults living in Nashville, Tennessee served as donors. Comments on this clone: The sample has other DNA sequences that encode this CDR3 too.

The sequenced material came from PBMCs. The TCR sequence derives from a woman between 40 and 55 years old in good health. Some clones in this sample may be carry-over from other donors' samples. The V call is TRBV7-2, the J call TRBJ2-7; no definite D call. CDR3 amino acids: CASSSSSYEQYF. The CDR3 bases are TGTGCCAGCAGCTCCAGCTCCTACGAGCAGTACTTC.